This T cell receptor beta chain was sequenced in a study of blood T cell repertoires in COVID-19. Authors' processing steps: Estimation of nucleated cell counts relied on the amplification of reference gene primers. Using immunoSEQ multiplex PCR, the repertoire was profiled, and TCRdb retains in-frame clones only, with some absent. V and J calls and clone size are as listed in that table; D and trimming were resolved from the DNA. This table holds hundreds of thousands of clones, approximately 86% found once. Participants reported their clinical history, and cohort assignment relied on those reports. V gave up 2 bases and J gave up 9 bases; unmatched junction bases: 6. CDR1 SGDLS and CDR2 YYNGEE come from the germline V gene. CDR3 length: 15 residues.

The sequenced sample was PBMCs or T cells enriched from blood (not recorded which). The chain combines TRBV9 with TRBJ2-1; the match to TRBD1 covers 12 bases. This receptor was identified in a woman in her twenties or thirties who had been exposed to COVID-19. CDR3: CASSVGTGGEAEQFF. The CDR3 DNA is TGTGCCAGCAGCGTCGGGACAGGGGGCGAAGCTGAGCAGTTCTTC.